Reported below is one T cell receptor beta chain. The entry originates in a study of blood T cell repertoires in COVID-19. Study at large: COVID-19 samples, acute and convalescent, were from the United States, Italy and Spain. PBMCs, B-cell-depleted T cells, or T cells provided the cDNA or gDNA that made up the material.

The germline gives CDR1 MNHNS, CDR2 SASEGT. V was pared by 2 bases and J by 2 bases, with 6 bases of the junction left unmatched. This CDR3 spans 15 amino acids. Study processing details: Reference gene primers were amplified, and this amplification served to estimate nucleated cell counts. Clones were read by immunoSEQ multiplex PCR, and TCRdb kept only the in-frame ones, dropping some. V and J calls and clone size follow that table, whereas D and trimming were derived from the DNA. The sample includes 150,000 to 200,000 clones, approximately 82% seen only once; the top ten take about 6.9%. V usage is TRBV6-1 and J usage is TRBJ2-7; 7 nucleotides agree with TRBD1. The sequenced sample consisted of peripheral blood. The TCR originated in a human donor with acute or convalescent COVID-19. The donor label of this sample is uncertain. The CDR3 region is CASSEREGGPYEQYF. CDR3 in DNA: TGTGCCAGCAGTGAAAGGGAAGGGGGCCCCTACGAGCAGTACTTC.